A single TCR beta chain is shown here with its context. This record comes from a study of identical twins. In TCRdb, the 5' RACE reads were re-called with MiXCR into one record per CDR3 protein. In the table there are about 890,000 distinct CDR3 sequences, 9% to 15% of which are singletons. This sample was also put to use in a study of yellow fever vaccine responses in identical twins.

Input material: PBMCs. This clonotype was sampled from a woman between 18 and 29 years old in good health.

This CDR3 reads CASSLVPDEAFF. The CDR3 nucleotides are TGTGCCAGCAGCTTAGTCCCGGATGAAGCTTTCTTT. This chain joins TRBV7-9 and TRBJ1-1, with D unresolved. The CDR3 runs 12 residues. Germline V gives CDR1 SEHNR, CDR2 FQNEAQ (reference sequence). V was trimmed by 1 base and J by 7 bases, leaving 7 bases between them. The full variable domain, in which reference TRBV7-9 and TRBJ1-1 provide the parts outside the CDR3, is DTGVSQNPRHKITKRGQNVTFRCDPISEHNRLYWYRQTLGQGPEFLTYFQNEAQLEKSRLLSDRFSAERPKGSFSTLEIQRTEQGDSAMYLCASSLVPDEAFFGQGTRLTVV.